These 17 T cell receptor beta chains share one sample of origin, sequenced in a study of blood T cell repertoires in COVID-19 (dated by TCRdb to about 2020). Preparation of the library involved the immunoSEQ multiplex PCR assay. Drawn from immuneACCESS, this table holds only the in-frame rearrangements with V and J called that TCRdb kept. Clones are partly lost; checked studies trace under half to an unresolved V gene and leave the rest unexplained. The sample has 250,000 to 350,000 clones on record, around 90% of them singletons. Of the sample, 0.85% to 1% is held by the ten largest clones. The sequenced sample consisted of peripheral blood. The receptors were sampled from a woman between 40 and 55 years old who had recovered from COVID-19.

This clone was detected only a few times. The V gene is TRBV7-2, the J gene TRBJ2-3; D is possibly TRBD2 (6 bases). The CDR3 spans 16 residues. The V end lost 4 bases, the J end lost 1 base, and 15 bases lay between the germline ends. Germline values: CDR1 SGHTA, CDR2 FQGNSA. The CDR3 is CASSYASGTGTDTQYF. CDR3 nucleotide sequence: TGTGCCAGCAGCTACGCATCCGGGACTGGCACAGATACGCAGTATTTT. Looking up the rest from reference TRBV7-2 and TRBJ2-3 gives the full variable domain: GAGVSQSPSNKVTEKGKDVELRCDPISGHTALYWYRQSLGQGLEFLIYFQGNSAPDKSGLPSDRFSAERTGGSVSTLTIQRTQQEDSAVYLCASSYASGTGTDTQYFGPGTRLTVL.

The chain uses TRBV5-1 and TRBJ1-2; the match to TRBD1 covers 7 bases. Germline V gene lookup returns CDR1 SGHRS and CDR2 YFSETQ. With V trimmed by 4 bases and J by 2 bases, 8 bases remained unmatched. The CDR3 spans 15 residues. Here the CDR3 reads CASSQTQGLNYGYTF. CDR3 nucleotide sequence: TGCGCCAGCAGCCAAACACAGGGGTTGAACTATGGCTACACCTTC.

A word on this clone: This CDR3 is also generated by other DNA sequences in the sample. The chain employs TRBV29-1 and TRBJ2-5; 7 nucleotides line up with TRBD1. V shed 6 bases and J 2 bases; nucleotides not matched to a gene: 3. The germline V gene encodes CDR1 SQVTM and CDR2 ANQGSEA. The CDR3 is 12 amino acids. CDR3 bases: TGCAGCGTCCGACAGGGACAAGAGACCCAGTACTTC. Translation gives CSVRQGQETQYF.

With regard to this clone: This sample includes further DNA sequences coding for the same CDR3. The rearrangement joins TRBV4-1 to TRBJ1-6, with no clear D. In germline, CDR1 is MGHRA, CDR2 YSYEKL. Trimming removed 1 base at V and 0 bases at J, with 7 bases between. This CDR3 has 16 amino acids. CDR3 sequence: CASSQAPSSYNSPLHF. Written as DNA, the CDR3 is TGCGCCAGCAGCCAAGCCCCGAGCTCCTATAATTCACCCCTCCACTTT.

The chain is built from TRBV2 and TRBJ2-7; 10 bases fit TRBD1. CDR3 length: 13 amino acids. The germline CDR1 and CDR2 sequences are SNHLY and FYNNEI. J lost 3 bases, V lost 7 bases, and 3 bases had no gene match. The CDR3 nucleotides read TGTGCCAGCATGGGACAGGGGTTCTACGAGCAGTACTTC. Translation gives CASMGQGFYEQYF.

The table lists this clone with a count of one. V is TRBV7-2 and J is TRBJ2-1, with D possibly matching TRBD2 (5 bases). The length of the CDR3 is 15 residues. CDR1 and CDR2 (germline): SGHTA, FQGNSA. Trimming pared 7 bases from V and 0 bases from J, leaving 13 bases between. The CDR3 sequence: CASIQSGASYNEQFF. The CDR3 DNA reads as TGTGCCAGCATCCAAAGCGGCGCCTCCTACAATGAGCAGTTCTTC.

This clone was seen once. This chain connects TRBV11-1 to TRBJ2-1; TRBD2 matches 10 bases. Germline CDR1 is SGHAT and CDR2 is FQDESV (reference sequence). The CDR3 is 14 amino acids. Trimming at V came to 8 bases and at J to 6 bases, leaving 7 bases not matched to a gene. This chain's CDR3 is CASGQREGLNEQFF. The CDR3, as DNA: TGTGCCAGCGGACAGCGGGAGGGCCTCAATGAGCAGTTCTTC.

The chain joins TRBV11-2 to TRBJ2-7, with D perhaps TRBD1 (6 bases). The CDR3 has 15 amino acids. Trimming pared 1 base from V and 6 bases from J, leaving 16 bases between. CDR1 and CDR2 (germline): SGHAT, FQNNGV. CDR3 sequence: CASSLGVTGYGEQYF. The CDR3 bases are TGTGCCAGCAGCTTAGGGGTGACAGGCTACGGCGAGCAGTACTTC.

The V and J genes are TRBV27 and TRBJ2-2; 8 bases match TRBD2. This CDR3 spans 16 amino acids. Germline loops: CDR1 MNHEY, CDR2 SMNVEV (reference sequence). Unmatched junction bases numbered 5, after V lost 5 bases and J lost 0 bases. This CDR3 is CASSRLAGANTGELFF. CDR3 coding DNA: TGTGCCAGCAGTCGTCTAGCGGGTGCGAACACCGGGGAGCTGTTTTTT.

The J gene is TRBJ1-6, the V gene TRBV11-2, with 9 nucleotides matching TRBD1. This CDR3 has 15 residues. Germline CDR1 and CDR2: SGHAT and FQNNGV. After removal of 4 bases from V and 7 bases from J, the junction contained 5 bases not matched to a gene. CDR3 bases: TGTGCCAGCAGCTCCTGGACAGGGGTGAATTCACCCCTCCACTTT. Its protein product is CASSSWTGVNSPLHF.

This sequence joins TRBV6-5 and TRBJ1-4; maybe TRBD1 (6 bases). CDR1 is MNHEY, CDR2 SVGAGI, per germline. V lost 6 bases and J 7 bases, leaving 15 bases between the germline ends. This CDR3 is built from 14 residues. As DNA, the CDR3 is TGTGCCAGCAGGAGAGGGGGTTACGTTGAAAAACTGTTTTTT. Translated, it gives CASRRGGYVEKLFF.

This sequence joins TRBV24-1 and TRBJ2-4; 10 bases are shared with TRBD2. Germline CDR1 and CDR2: KGHDR and SFDVKD. V lost 11 bases to trimming and J lost 8 bases; unmatched junction nucleotides: 8. The CDR3 spans 13 residues. CDR3 amino acids: CASQREGSDIQYF. The CDR3, as DNA: TGTGCCAGCCAGCGGGAGGGCTCTGACATTCAGTACTTC.

This clone was seen a single time. This sequence joins TRBV4-2 and TRBJ2-3; possible D gene TRBD2, 7 bases. The germline V gene has CDR1 LGHNA and CDR2 YNFKEQ. The CDR3 is 16 residues long. Trimming took off 0 bases at V and 2 bases at J, with 12 bases between the two ends. The DNA for the CDR3 is TGTGCCAGCAGCCAAGATGAGGCGGGGGCCACAGATACGCAGTATTTT. Translated: CASSQDEAGATDTQYF.

V gene TRBV7-2 combines with J gene TRBJ1-1; D is unclear. CDR3 length: 13 amino acids. V was shortened by 6 bases and J by 4 bases, with 12 bases between the two germline ends. Germline loops: CDR1 SGHTA, CDR2 FQGNSA. The CDR3 reads CASRGPSATEAFF. In nucleotides, the CDR3 is TGTGCCAGCAGGGGCCCTTCTGCCACTGAAGCTTTCTTT.

The chain employs TRBV23-1 and TRBJ2-3; TRBD2 matches 8 bases. TRBV23-1 carries the ORF label, with uncertain function. With 10 bases clipped from V and 1 base from J, the junction kept 7 bases outside the gene matches. The CDR3 spans 14 residues. The CDR3 DNA is TGCGCCACCTCGCGGGAGGCCCGCACAGATACGCAGTATTTT. This sequence encodes CATSREARTDTQYF.

The CDR3 sequence is CAIKAGGGDEQFF. Written as DNA, the CDR3 is TGTGCCATCAAGGCGGGAGGAGGCGATGAGCAGTTCTTC. This sequence joins TRBV10-3 and TRBJ2-1, with 8 bases that match TRBD2. The germline CDR1 and CDR2 sequences are ENHRY and SYGVKD. The length of the CDR3 is 13 residues. Trimming removed 7 bases from V and 8 bases from J; junction bases left unmatched: 7.

The chain uses TRBV5-1 and TRBJ2-1; TRBD2 matches 7 bases. CDR1 is SGHRS and CDR2 is YFSETQ in the germline V gene. V was pared by 1 base and J by 4 bases, with 8 bases of the junction left unmatched. This CDR3 region has 16 residues. CDR3 coding DNA: TGCGCCAGCAGCTTGCTGCCGGGAGGCCAATACAATGAGCAGTTCTTC. This translates into CASSLLPGGQYNEQFF.